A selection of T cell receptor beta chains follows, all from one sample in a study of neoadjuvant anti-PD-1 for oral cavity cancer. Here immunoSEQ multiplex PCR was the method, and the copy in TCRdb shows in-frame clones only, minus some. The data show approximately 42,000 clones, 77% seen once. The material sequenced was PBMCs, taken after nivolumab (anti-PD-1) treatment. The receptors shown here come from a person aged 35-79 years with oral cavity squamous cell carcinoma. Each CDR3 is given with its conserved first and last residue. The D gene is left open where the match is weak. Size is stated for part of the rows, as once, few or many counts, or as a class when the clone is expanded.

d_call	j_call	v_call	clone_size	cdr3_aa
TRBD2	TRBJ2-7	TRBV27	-	CASSFKFGRGSYEQYF
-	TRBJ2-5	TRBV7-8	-	CASSFGREGTQYF
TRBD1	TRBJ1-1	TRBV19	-	CASSIGVDRGSEAFF
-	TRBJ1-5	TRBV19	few	CASSITGPNQPQHF
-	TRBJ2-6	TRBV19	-	CASSIDPPGIISGANVLTF
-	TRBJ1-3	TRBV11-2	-	CASSPFYGNTIYF
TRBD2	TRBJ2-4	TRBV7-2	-	CASRAGGDKNIQYF
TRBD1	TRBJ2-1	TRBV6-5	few	CASRTGTAYNEQFF
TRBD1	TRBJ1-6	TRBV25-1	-	CASRTGGAKKLHF
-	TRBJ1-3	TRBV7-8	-	CASSFSRGASGNTIYF
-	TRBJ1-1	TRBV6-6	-	CASGPGYTEAFF
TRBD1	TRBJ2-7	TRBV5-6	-	CASSSVRGQSFYEQYF
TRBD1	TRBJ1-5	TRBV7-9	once	CASSTDRGMLDQPQHF
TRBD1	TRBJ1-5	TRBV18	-	CASSPQGAGQPQHF
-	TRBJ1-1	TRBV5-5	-	CASSSRNMNTEAFF
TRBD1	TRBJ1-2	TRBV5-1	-	CASSSYATGDGYTF
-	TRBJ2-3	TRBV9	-	CASSVGQGRRTDTQYF
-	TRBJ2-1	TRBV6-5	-	CASSSREGAYNEQFF
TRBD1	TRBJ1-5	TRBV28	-	CASRLQGAKNQPQHF
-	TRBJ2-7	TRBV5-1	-	CASSLRVRTVQSSYEQYF
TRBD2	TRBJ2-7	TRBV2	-	CASSEGLAATYEQYF
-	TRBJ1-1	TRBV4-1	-	CASSQSRQSNTEAFF
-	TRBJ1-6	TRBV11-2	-	CASSPQKRDFYNSPLHF
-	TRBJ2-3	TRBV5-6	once	CASTQWASYTQYF
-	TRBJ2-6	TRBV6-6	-	CAVGGREAAGANVLTF
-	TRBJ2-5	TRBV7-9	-	CASSSPTGRQLGGTQYF
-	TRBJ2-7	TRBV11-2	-	CASSLLKRLIYEQYF
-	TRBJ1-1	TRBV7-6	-	CASRGGGRGATEAFF
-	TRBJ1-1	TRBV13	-	CASRRLGGPPEAFF
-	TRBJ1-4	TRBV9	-	CASSEGGEKLFF
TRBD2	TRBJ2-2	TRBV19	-	CASSGGASTGELFF
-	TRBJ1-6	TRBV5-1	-	CASSQSPGYQSALHF
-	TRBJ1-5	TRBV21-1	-	CASSKGEGSNQPQHF
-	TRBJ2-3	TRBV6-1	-	CASSLTGRTDTQYF
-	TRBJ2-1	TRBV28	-	CASSGDILMFLRQFF
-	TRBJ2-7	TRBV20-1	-	CSAEDRSEQYF
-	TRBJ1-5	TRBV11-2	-	CASSPNSGQISNQPQHF
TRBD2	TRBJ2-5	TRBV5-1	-	CASSSRLAGEQETQYF
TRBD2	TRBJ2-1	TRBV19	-	CASRGLAGDYNEQFF
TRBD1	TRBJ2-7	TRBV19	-	CASSDRADEQYF